Below, one T cell receptor (beta chain) is given with its context. The antigen remains undetermined. The data originate from a study of monozygotic twins with inflammatory bowel disease. General study findings and limits: IBD patients, compared with healthy twins, shared fewer clonotypes with others (especially with disease activity). It was observed that concordant and discordant twins did not differ in repertoire similarity, possibly given limited power.

Each UMI, carrying a 6-nucleotide sample barcode, came from template switching. TCRdb reworked the 5' RACE reads into one entry per CDR3 protein, no DNA. This sample's clone table lists just over 300,000 distinct CDR3 sequences. Input material: blood. The TCR comes from a human donor with ulcerative colitis or Crohn's disease, or a healthy co-twin of an affected twin (not recorded which).

The CDR3 loop reads CASALYGEVVNNEQFF. The chain combines TRBV12-3 or TRBV12-4 with TRBJ2-1; TCRdb calls TRBD2, which cannot be checked without DNA. This CDR3 comprises 16 residues.